Below are 21 T cell receptor beta chains sequenced from a single sample in a study of regulatory T cells in long-lasting Graves disease. Time point given: newly diagnosed GD, antithyroid drugs for less than 3 months. From PBMCs, RNA was extracted and then used to make the TCR library. CDR3 regions were amplified by Arm-PCR using iRepertoire HTBI primers to build TCR beta libraries. TCRdb independently ran MiXCR on the multiplex PCR reads; one entry per CDR3 protein. The sample shows some 320,000 distinct CDR3 sequences, over 15% of them seen only once. Sequences were derived from peripheral blood mononuclear cells (PBMCs), sampled at new diagnosis, from a patient treated with antithyroid drugs. These receptors originate from a female donor with Graves disease.

This clonotype was seen more than once but under ten times. The genes are TRBV20-1 and TRBJ2-2, with D perhaps matching TRBD1 (6 bases). This CDR3 region has 13 residues. With 6 bases removed from V and 7 bases from J, the gap between germline ends came to 15 bases. Per germline, CDR1 DFQATT and CDR2 SNEGSKA (reference sequence). Here the CDR3 reads CSAPNRAGGELFF. CDR3 DNA: TGCAGTGCCCCGAACAGGGCGGGCGGGGAGCTGTTTTTT.

This clonotype was detected ten times or more. V usage is TRBV20-1 and J usage is TRBJ2-5; D possibly corresponds to TRBD1 (6 bases). Germline values: CDR1 DFQATT, CDR2 SNEGSKA (reference sequence). Trimming took 2 bases from V and 4 from J, leaving 17 bases between them. This CDR3 has 15 amino acids. CDR3 protein: CSARRAPGEGETQYF. The CDR3 nucleotides are TGCAGTGCTAGACGGGCCCCAGGGGAAGGAGAGACCCAGTACTTC.

At least ten counts were recorded for this clonotype. The V gene is TRBV18, the J gene TRBJ1-1; D perhaps matches TRBD1 (5 bases). Looked up from germline, CDR1 is KGHSH and CDR2 is LQKENI. V lost 0 bases and J lost 5, with 13 bases in between. CDR3 length: 15 residues. In nucleotides, the CDR3 is TGTGCCAGCTCACCACCTGGGCAGGGCCGAACTGAAGCTTTCTTT. Translated: CASSPPGQGRTEAFF. Full variable domain (rest looked up from reference TRBV18 and TRBJ1-1): NAGVMQNPRHLVRRRGQEARLRCSPMKGHSHVYWYRQLPEEGLKFMVYLQKENIIDESGMPKERFSAEFPKEGPSILRIQQVVRGDSAAYFCASSPPGQGRTEAFFGQGTRLTVV.

About this clonotype: This sequence is one base from a far larger clone and is likely a read error. The genes are TRBV12-3 or TRBV12-4 and TRBJ2-3, with TRBD2 matching 14 bases. The DNA end is a closer match to TRBJ2-7, so the J assignment may be wrong. The CDR3 has 16 amino acids. This CDR3 is CASSLEGLAGANEQYF. CDR3 DNA: TGTGCCAGCAGTTTGGAGGGACTAGCGGGAGCCAACGAGCAGTACTTC.

This clonotype occurred many times. The chain carries TRBV24-1 and TRBJ2-7; weak D call: TRBD2 (5 bases). Per germline, CDR1 KGHDR and CDR2 SFDVKD. V shed 4 bases and J shed 0 bases, with 9 bases lying between them. CDR3 size: 14 residues. The CDR3: CATSEPGSSYEQYF. The CDR3 bases are TGTGCCACCAGTGAGCCGGGGAGCTCCTACGAGCAGTACTTC.

This clonotype showed up many times. V usage is TRBV2 and J usage is TRBJ2-7, with 9 bases matching TRBD2. The CDR3 runs to 15 residues. J gave up 2 bases and V 7 bases, and 9 bases lay outside the gene matches. Germline values: CDR1 SNHLY, CDR2 FYNNEI. Here the CDR3 reads CASKVGLAGTYEQYF. CDR3 in DNA: TGTGCCAGCAAGGTCGGTCTAGCGGGAACCTACGAGCAGTACTTC. The whole variable domain, filled in from reference TRBV2 and TRBJ2-7, reads EPEVTQTPSHQVTQMGQEVILRCVPISNHLYFYWYRQILGQKVEFLVSFYNNEISEKSEIFDDQFSVERPDGSNFTLKIRSTKLEDSAMYFCASKVGLAGTYEQYFGPGTRLTVT.

The chain is built from TRBV7-3 and TRBJ1-4; TRBD1 matches at 7 bases. The V segment lost 5 bases and the J segment 6 bases; nucleotides outside the gene matches: 15. The CDR3 is made up of 17 amino acids. Germline CDR1 and CDR2: SGHTA and FQGTGA. The CDR3 sequence is CASSPPGQHSLDEKLFF. CDR3 bases: TGTGCCAGCAGCCCACCGGGACAGCACAGCCTCGATGAAAAACTGTTTTTT. Filled out from reference TRBV7-3 and TRBJ1-4, the complete variable domain reads GAGVSQTPSNKVTEKGKYVELRCDPISGHTALYWYRQSLGQGPEFLIYFQGTGAADDSGLPNDRFFAVRPEGSVSTLKIQRTERGDSAVYLCASSPPGQHSLDEKLFFGSGTQLSVL.

CDR3 amino acids: CASSAGTLRETQYF. CDR3 bases: TGCGCCAGCAGCGCCGGGACTCTCAGGGAGACCCAGTACTTC. The chain recombines TRBV5-1 with TRBJ2-5, with TRBD2 as a possible D gene (6 bases). CDR3 size: 14 residues. Germline V lookup: CDR1 SGHRS, CDR2 YFSETQ. V was clipped by 4 bases and J by 5 bases, with 15 bases between them.

This clonotype appeared a few times. This chain links TRBV10-2 with TRBJ2-1, with a possible D match to TRBD2 (5 bases). The CDR3 consists of 11 residues. Germline V gene sequence: CDR1 WSHSY, CDR2 SAAADI. The V gene lost 7 bases and the J gene lost 10 bases, with 11 bases spanning the gap. This CDR3 reads CASTRAQEQFF. Here the CDR3 DNA reads TGCGCCAGCACGAGGGCCCAAGAGCAGTTCTTC.

V is TRBV10-3 and J is TRBJ1-1; possible D gene TRBD1, 5 bases. The V and J ends lost 11 bases and 1 base respectively, with 17 bases between them. CDR3 length equals 14 residues. Germline CDR1 reads ENHRY; CDR2 reads SYGVKD. CDR3 nucleotide sequence: TGTGCCCTCTCCCGGGGGGGAGGGAACACTGAAGCTTTCTTT. Its translation is CALSRGGGNTEAFF.

This clonotype has a count of ten or more. The chain employs TRBV11-2 and TRBJ2-5; TRBD2 matches at 7 bases. The V gene's germline CDR1 is SGHAT and CDR2 FQNNGV. The length of the CDR3 is 16 residues. V lost 1 base to trimming and J lost 3 bases; unmatched junction nucleotides: 8. The CDR3, as DNA: TGTGCCAGCAGCTTAGTAGGGGTGGCGGGAGAAGAGACCCAGTACTTC. This sequence encodes CASSLVGVAGEETQYF.

This clonotype was detected ten times or more. V and J are TRBV28 and TRBJ2-7; 8 bases agree with TRBD2. V dropped 6 bases and J dropped 3; count of bases not matched to a gene: 7. CDR3 length: 14 residues. Germline V lookup: CDR1 MDHEN, CDR2 SYDVKM. In DNA, the CDR3 is TGTGCCAGCAGAGGACTAGCCGAGAGCTACGAGCAGTACTTC. Residues: CASRGLAESYEQYF.

The table lists this clonotype with many counts. The chain employs TRBV10-3 and TRBJ2-7, with a weak D call TRBD2 (5 bases). Germline CDR1 is ENHRY and CDR2 is SYGVKD. The CDR3 loop spans 15 amino acids. V lost 2 bases and J lost 3, with 14 bases in between. The CDR3 region has the DNA TGTGCCATCAGTGAGGGAAGACTACCTAGCTACGAGCAGTACTTC. Its protein product is CAISEGRLPSYEQYF.

The rearrangement links TRBV19 to TRBJ2-7; 14 bases line up with TRBD2. V lost 4 bases and J lost 5; bases outside the gene matches: 4. CDR1 is LNHDA and CDR2 is SQIVND in the germline V gene (reference sequence). The CDR3 contains 15 residues. The CDR3 region has the DNA TGTGCCAGTAGTACCGGGACTAGCGGGAGCGACGAGCAGTACTTC. Amino acid sequence: CASSTGTSGSDEQYF.

This clonotype has at least ten counts. The rearrangement joins TRBV27 to TRBJ2-5; D ambiguous. V gave up 6 bases and J gave up 1 base, with 12 bases separating them. Germline lookup yields CDR1 MNHEY and CDR2 SMNVEV (reference sequence). The CDR3 is made up of 14 amino acids. This chain's CDR3 is CASSRPGSQETQYF. The CDR3 bases are TGTGCCAGCAGCCGCCCCGGGTCCCAAGAGACCCAGTACTTC.

This clonotype was seen ten or more times. The chain couples TRBV14 to TRBJ1-1, with D uncertain. V was trimmed by 5 bases and J by 4 bases, leaving 5 bases between them. The CDR3 has 11 residues. Germline lookup yields CDR1 SGHDN and CDR2 FVKESK. The CDR3 is CASSLSTEAFF. CDR3 in DNA: TGTGCCAGCAGCTTGAGCACTGAAGCTTTCTTT. Combining the CDR3 with reference TRBV14 and TRBJ1-1 gives the whole variable domain EAGVTQFPSHSVIEKGQTVTLRCDPISGHDNLYWYRRVMGKEIKFLLHFVKESKQDESGMPNNRFLAERTGGTYSTLKVQPAELEDSGVYFCASSLSTEAFFGQGTRLTVV.

This clonotype was seen repeatedly, ten times or more. The rearrangement links TRBV3-1 to TRBJ2-7; the D call may be TRBD1 or TRBD2 (5 bases each). V dropped 1 base and J dropped 5 bases, with 15 bases sitting between them. Germline CDR1 and CDR2: LGHDT and YNNKEL (reference sequence). This CDR3 region has 15 residues. In DNA, the CDR3 is TGTGCCAGCAGCCAAGCCAGCGAGGGGCGGCACGAGCAGTACTTC. Its translation is CASSQASEGRHEQYF.

This clonotype was observed a single time. The chain uses TRBV7-9 and TRBJ1-5; D is unclear. The CDR3 has 15 residues. The V end was cut by 0 bases, the J end by 7 bases, with 13 bases between. The germline gives CDR1 SEHNR, CDR2 FQNEAQ (reference sequence). The CDR3 DNA sequence: TGTGCCAGCAGCTTAGCGTCCGGGGATCGCCAGCCCCAGCATTTT. Protein sequence: CASSLASGDRQPQHF.

The genes are TRBV19 and TRBJ2-7; D unresolved. Trimming cost V 5 bases and J 0 bases, with 8 bases left between them. Germline CDR1 is LNHDA and CDR2 is SQIVND (reference sequence). There are 13 residues in the CDR3. CDR3 in amino acids: CASSQYSSYEQYF. The CDR3 bases are TGTGCCAGTAGTCAGTACTCCTCCTACGAGCAGTACTTC.

The sample holds a few counts of this clonotype. The V gene is TRBV6-1, the J gene TRBJ1-6; D ambiguous. The CDR3 has 11 residues. V gave up 1 base and J gave up 13 bases, with 5 bases separating them. Germline CDR1 reads MNHNS; CDR2 reads SASEGT. The CDR3 bases are TGTGCCAGCAGTGAAGAACTCCCCCTCCACTTT. Translation gives CASSEELPLHF.

This clonotype has ten or more counts. This chain joins TRBV5-1 and TRBJ2-7; D gene ambiguous. The CDR3 is made up of 14 amino acids. Germline V lookup: CDR1 SGHRS, CDR2 YFSETQ. V was pared by 1 base and J by 2 bases, with 10 bases between. The CDR3 DNA reads as TGCGCCAGCAGCTTGTCGACCGACGCCTACGAGCAGTACTTC. It encodes CASSLSTDAYEQYF.